This T cell receptor (beta chain) emerged from a study of blood T cell repertoires in COVID-19. About the study: Samples taken during acute and convalescent COVID-19 were collected in the United States, Italy and Spain. From T cells, B-cell-depleted T cells, or PBMCs came the material, which was cDNA or gDNA.

The method was immunoSEQ multiplex PCR; TCRdb's version includes in-frame clones alone and lacks a portion of them. Here the sample spans 300,000 to 450,000 clones, 88% being singletons. Ages ranged from about 18 to 89 years, with residence in approximately 25 US areas. Participant reports of clinical history set cohort assignment. Trimming took off 5 bases at V and 4 bases at J, with 20 bases between the two ends. Germline V CDR1 and CDR2: SGHTA, FQGNSA. The CDR3 consists of 16 residues. This clone appeared many times. Sequenced: PBMCs or T cells enriched from blood (not recorded which). This sequence was found in a woman between 18 and 29 years old who had recovered from COVID-19. The chain is built from TRBV7-2 and TRBJ1-2; weak D call: TRBD1 (6 bases). CDR3 nucleotide sequence: TGTGCCAGCAGCCCAACCCGCTCGGGGGGCAGCTATGGCTACACCTTC. It is translated as CASSPTRSGGSYGYTF.